The present T cell receptor (beta chain) was sequenced within a study of tumor and adjacent non-tumor tissue in lung cancer (dated by TCRdb to between 2017 and 2018). Regarding the study in general: The cohort included 12 adenocarcinoma, a couple of squamous cell carcinoma and 1 small cell lung cancer patients. Ages among the roughly 15 patients ranged from roughly 31 to 76 years, there were approximately 10 men and 5 women, and disease was at TNM stage I to III. Sequencing produced 125,075,908 productive TCRbeta reads in total, an average of about 4 million reads per sample. Using bulk TCRbeta repertoires from approximately 15 lung cancer patients, the study set lung tumor tissue side by side with matched distant non-tumor lung tissue. TCRbeta CDR3 sequencing was performed on around 30 paired specimens, with one tumor sample and one normal lung sample collected per patient. Broader findings and caveats from the paper: Younger patients had significantly higher TCR diversity, and higher tumor TCR diversity was associated with shorter overall and disease-free survival. In normal lung, the top 100 clones accounted for a significantly larger cumulative share of the repertoire than in tumor tissue. Only around 16 patients were in the cohort, and the authors stated that larger samples and more detailed clinical data are needed. Neither the sequencing platform nor unique molecular identifiers are mentioned in the methods. Tumor tissue showed significantly higher TCR diversity (inverse Simpson) than normal lung tissue, at roughly 390 vs 170 (P = 0.0075, Mann-Whitney U test). Because peripheral blood was not sequenced, blood TCRbeta repertoires in the lung cancer patients of the study were not examined.

On this clonotype: Its antigen target is currently unknown. The record has no base qualities; no much larger clone is one base away.

Taken from the germline V gene, the CDR1 and CDR2 loops are SGHRS and YFSETQ. The CDR3 starts with the cysteine, ends with the phenylalanine, and has 14 residues. CDR3 DNA is the only sequence kept; it has 42 bases, read in frame from the first base. The library relied on multiplex PCR. The run used an Illumina HiSeq 2500. TCRbeta libraries were constructed through three rounds of nested PCR with primers (Table S4) according to protocols modified from ARM-PCR. Before sequencing, PCR products in the 200-500 bp range were cut out of the gel and cleaned up using the QIAquick gel extraction kit. Processing in the source paper ran as follows. Trimmomatic was used to clean the reads, FLASH merged the cleaned reads into complete CDR3 sequences, and MiTCR assigned the sequences to V(D)J germline segments. VDJtools was used to compute clonal diversity as the inverse Simpson's index. In-frame sequences lacking a premature stop codon were counted as productive reads. TCRdb reanalyzed the raw reads on its own, using fastp at Q25 for trimming and MiXCR for clone calling, and kept in-frame beta chains. Each record represents a unique CDR3 protein, reported with the most common genes and DNA among its rows. These V and J calls derive from TCRdb rather than the authors' analysis. The sample profile shows about 67,000 distinct CDR3 sequences; 65% to 80% of them were found once. The ten largest clones take up around 43% of the sample.

RNA was isolated from bulk unsorted tissue, and RNA quality was assessed with a NanoDrop ND-1000 and an Agilent 2100. The normal lung samples consisted of distant non-tumor tissue collected more than 3 cm from the tumor edge. Donors were newly diagnosed lung cancer patients admitted for thoracic surgery in China between August and November 2014, without prior chemotherapy. Patients with previous radiotherapy or chemotherapy, or with another concurrent cancer, were excluded from the study. Pieces of surgical tissue measuring about 1-2.1 cm3 were kept in RNAlater solution and held at -80 degrees C until needed.

The TCR sequence derives from a man aged 55 to 70 with non-small cell lung cancer. Sequencing was done on a sample of distant non-tumor lung tissue. This receptor chain uses TRBV5-1 and TRBJ2-2; the D gene is perhaps TRBD2, from 5 matching bases. The encoded CDR3 is CNSSNEGSTGELFF. DNA sequence: TGCAACAGCTCCAATGAAGGGAGCACCGGGGAGCTGTTTTTT.